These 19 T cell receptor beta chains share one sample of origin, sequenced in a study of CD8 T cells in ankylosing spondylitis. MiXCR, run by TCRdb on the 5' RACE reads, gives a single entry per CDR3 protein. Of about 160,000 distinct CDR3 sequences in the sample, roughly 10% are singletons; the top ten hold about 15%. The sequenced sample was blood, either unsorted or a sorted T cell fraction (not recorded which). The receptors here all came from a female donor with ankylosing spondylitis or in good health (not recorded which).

The CDR3 protein is CASSYRWDEQYF. Written as DNA, the CDR3 is TGTGCCAGCAGTTACCGGTGGGACGAGCAGTACTTC. This chain links TRBV6-6 with TRBJ2-7, with D hard to call. The CDR3 length is 12 residues. In germline, CDR1 is MNHNY, CDR2 SVGAGI (reference sequence). V lost 2 bases, J lost 5 bases, and 7 bases lay in between.

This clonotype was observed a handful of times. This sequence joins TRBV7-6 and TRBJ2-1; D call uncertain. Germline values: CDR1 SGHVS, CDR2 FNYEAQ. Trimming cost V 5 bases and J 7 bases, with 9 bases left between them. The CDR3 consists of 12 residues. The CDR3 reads CASSQRWNEQFF. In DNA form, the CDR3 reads TGTGCCAGCAGCCAAAGGTGGAATGAGCAGTTCTTC.

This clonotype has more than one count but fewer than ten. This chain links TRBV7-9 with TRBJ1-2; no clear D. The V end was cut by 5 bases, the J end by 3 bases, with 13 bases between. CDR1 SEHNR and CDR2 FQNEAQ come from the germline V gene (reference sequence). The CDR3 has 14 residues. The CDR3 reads CASSPSGRDYGYTF. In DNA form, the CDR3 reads TGTGCCAGCAGCCCGAGCGGGAGGGACTATGGCTACACCTTC.

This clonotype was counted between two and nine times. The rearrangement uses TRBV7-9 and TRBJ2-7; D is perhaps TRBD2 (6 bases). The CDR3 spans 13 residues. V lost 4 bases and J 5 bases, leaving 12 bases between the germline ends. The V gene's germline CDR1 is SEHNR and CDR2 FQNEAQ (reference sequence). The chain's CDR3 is CASSSGVGDEQYF. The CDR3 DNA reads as TGTGCCAGCAGCTCGGGGGTGGGGGACGAGCAGTACTTC.

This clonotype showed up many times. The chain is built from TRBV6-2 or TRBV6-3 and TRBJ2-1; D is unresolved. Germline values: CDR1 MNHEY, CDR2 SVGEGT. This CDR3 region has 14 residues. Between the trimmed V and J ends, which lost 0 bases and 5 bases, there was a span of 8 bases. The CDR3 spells CASSYSVRNNEQFF. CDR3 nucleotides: TGTGCCAGCAGTTACTCGGTGCGGAACAATGAGCAGTTCTTC.

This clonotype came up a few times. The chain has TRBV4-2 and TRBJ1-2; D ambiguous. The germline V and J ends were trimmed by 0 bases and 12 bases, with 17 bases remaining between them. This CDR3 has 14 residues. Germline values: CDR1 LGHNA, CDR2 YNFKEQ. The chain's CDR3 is CASSQEGRGRGHTF. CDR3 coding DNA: TGTGCCAGCAGCCAAGAAGGGAGAGGTAGAGGCCACACCTTC.

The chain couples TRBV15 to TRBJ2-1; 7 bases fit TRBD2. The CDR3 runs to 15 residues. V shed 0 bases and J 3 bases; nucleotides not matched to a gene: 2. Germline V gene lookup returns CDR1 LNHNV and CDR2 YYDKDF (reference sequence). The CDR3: CATSREAGRYNEQFF. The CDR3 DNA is TGTGCCACCAGCAGAGAAGCGGGACGCTACAATGAGCAGTTCTTC.

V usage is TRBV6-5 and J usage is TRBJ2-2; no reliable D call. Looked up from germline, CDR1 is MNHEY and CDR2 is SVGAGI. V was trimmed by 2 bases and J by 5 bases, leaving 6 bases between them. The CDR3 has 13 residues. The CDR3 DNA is TGTGCCAGCAGTTACGGTGGGACCGGGGAGCTGTTTTTT. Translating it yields CASSYGGTGELFF.

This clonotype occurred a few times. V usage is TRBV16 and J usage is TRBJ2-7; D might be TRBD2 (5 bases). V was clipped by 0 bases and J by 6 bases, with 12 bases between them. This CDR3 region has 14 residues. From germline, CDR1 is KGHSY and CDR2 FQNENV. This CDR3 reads CASSQSGSRGEQYF. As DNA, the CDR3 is TGTGCCAGCAGCCAATCGGGCAGCCGGGGCGAGCAGTACTTC.

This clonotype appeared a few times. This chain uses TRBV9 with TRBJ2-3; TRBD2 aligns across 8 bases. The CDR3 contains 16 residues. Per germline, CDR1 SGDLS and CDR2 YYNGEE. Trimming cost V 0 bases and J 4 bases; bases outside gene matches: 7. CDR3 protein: CASSVDGRAPADTQYF. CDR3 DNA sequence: TGTGCCAGCAGCGTAGACGGGAGGGCCCCGGCAGATACGCAGTATTTT. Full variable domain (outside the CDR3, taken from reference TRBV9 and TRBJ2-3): DSGVTQTPKHLITATGQRVTLRCSPRSGDLSVYWYQQSLDQGLQFLIQYYNGEERAKGNILERFSAQQFPDLHSELNLSSLELGDSALYFCASSVDGRAPADTQYFGPGTRLTVL.

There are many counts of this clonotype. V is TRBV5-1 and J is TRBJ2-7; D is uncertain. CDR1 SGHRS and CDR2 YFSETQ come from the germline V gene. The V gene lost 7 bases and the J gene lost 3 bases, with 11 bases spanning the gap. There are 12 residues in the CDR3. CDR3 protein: CASGLTGYEQYF. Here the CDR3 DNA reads TGCGCCAGCGGGTTGACGGGCTACGAGCAGTACTTC.

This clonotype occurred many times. CDR3 region: CASSSDPNTEAFF. CDR3 sequence (DNA): TGTGCCAGCAGTTCGGACCCGAACACTGAAGCTTTCTTT. The rearrangement links TRBV12-3 or TRBV12-4 to TRBJ1-1, with D unclear. V was pared by 4 bases and J by 1 base, with 7 bases between. The CDR3 loop spans 13 amino acids.

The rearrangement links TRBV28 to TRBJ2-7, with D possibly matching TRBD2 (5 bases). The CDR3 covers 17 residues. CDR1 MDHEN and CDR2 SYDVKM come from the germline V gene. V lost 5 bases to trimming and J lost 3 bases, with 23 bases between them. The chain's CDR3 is CASSLATVDSGDYEQYF. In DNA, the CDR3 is TGTGCCAGCAGTCTTGCAACCGTGGACTCCGGGGACTACGAGCAGTACTTC.

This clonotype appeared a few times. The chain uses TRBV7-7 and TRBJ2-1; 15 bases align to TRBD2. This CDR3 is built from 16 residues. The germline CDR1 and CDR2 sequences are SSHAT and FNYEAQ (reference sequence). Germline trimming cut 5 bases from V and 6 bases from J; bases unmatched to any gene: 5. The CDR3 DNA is TGTGCCAGCAGCCCCTCGGGACTAGCGGGAGGCAATGAGCAGTTCTTC. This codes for CASSPSGLAGGNEQFF.

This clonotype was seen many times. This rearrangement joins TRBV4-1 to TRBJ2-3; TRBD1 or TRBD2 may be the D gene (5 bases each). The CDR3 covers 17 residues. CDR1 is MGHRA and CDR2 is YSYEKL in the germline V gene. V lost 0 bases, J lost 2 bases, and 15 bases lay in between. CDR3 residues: CASSQEGRASLTDTQYF. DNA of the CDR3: TGCGCCAGCAGCCAAGAGGGACGGGCCTCCCTCACAGATACGCAGTATTTT.

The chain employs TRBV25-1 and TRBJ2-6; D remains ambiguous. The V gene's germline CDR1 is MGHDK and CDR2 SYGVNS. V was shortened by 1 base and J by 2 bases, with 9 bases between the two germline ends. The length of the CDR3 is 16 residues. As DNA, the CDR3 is TGTGCCAGCAGTGAATCAGTCCTCACTGGGGCCAACGTCCTGACTTTC. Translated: CASSESVLTGANVLTF.

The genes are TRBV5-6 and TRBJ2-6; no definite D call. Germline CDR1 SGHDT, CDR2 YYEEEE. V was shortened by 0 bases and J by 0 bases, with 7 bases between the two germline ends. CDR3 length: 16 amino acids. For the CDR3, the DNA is TGTGCCAGCAGCTTGGCGGTTCGCTCTGGGGCCAACGTCCTGACTTTC. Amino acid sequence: CASSLAVRSGANVLTF. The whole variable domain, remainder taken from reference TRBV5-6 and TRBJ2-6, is DAGVTQSPTHLIKTRGQQVTLRCSPKSGHDTVSWYQQALGQGPQFIFQYYEEEERQRGNFPDRFSGHQFPNYSSELNVNALLLGDSALYLCASSLAVRSGANVLTFGAGSRLTVL.

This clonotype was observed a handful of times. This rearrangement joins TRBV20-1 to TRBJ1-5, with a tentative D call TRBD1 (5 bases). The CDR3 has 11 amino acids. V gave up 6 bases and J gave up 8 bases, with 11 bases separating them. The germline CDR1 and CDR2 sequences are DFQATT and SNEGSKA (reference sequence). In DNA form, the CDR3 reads TGCAGTGCGGGTCAGGGAGAGCCCCAGCATTTT. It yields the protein CSAGQGEPQHF.

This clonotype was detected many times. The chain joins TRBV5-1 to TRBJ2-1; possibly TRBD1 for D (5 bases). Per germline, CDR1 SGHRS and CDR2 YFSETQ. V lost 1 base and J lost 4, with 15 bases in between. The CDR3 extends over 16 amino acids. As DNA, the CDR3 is TGCGCCAGCAGCTTGCCCGGCCAGAGGACATACAATGAGCAGTTCTTC. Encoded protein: CASSLPGQRTYNEQFF.